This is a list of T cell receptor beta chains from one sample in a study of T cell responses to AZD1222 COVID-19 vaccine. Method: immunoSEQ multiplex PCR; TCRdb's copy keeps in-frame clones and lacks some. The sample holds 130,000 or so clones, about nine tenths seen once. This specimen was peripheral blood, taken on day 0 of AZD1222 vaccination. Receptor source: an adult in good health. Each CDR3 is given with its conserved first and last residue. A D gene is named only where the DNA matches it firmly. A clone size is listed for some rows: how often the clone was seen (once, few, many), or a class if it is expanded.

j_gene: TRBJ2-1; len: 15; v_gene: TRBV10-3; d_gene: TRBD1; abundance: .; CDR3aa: CAIGPGTGAYNEQFF; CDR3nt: TGTGCCATCGGCCCCGGGACAGGAGCCTACAATGAGCAGTTCTTC
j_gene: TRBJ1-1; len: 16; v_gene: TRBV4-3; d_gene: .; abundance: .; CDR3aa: CASSQEAGTLNTEAFF; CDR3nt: TGCGCCAGCAGCCAAGAGGCCGGGACATTGAACACTGAAGCTTTCTTT
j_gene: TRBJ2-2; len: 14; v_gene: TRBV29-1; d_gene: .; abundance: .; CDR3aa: CSVGGRWNTGELFF; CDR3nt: TGCAGCGTTGGGGGCAGGTGGAACACCGGGGAGCTGTTTTTT
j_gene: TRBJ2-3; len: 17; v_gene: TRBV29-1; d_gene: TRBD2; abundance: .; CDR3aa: CSGRGTSGPSSTDTQYF; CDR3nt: TGCAGCGGGCGCGGGACTAGCGGGCCGTCTAGCACAGATACGCAGTATTTT
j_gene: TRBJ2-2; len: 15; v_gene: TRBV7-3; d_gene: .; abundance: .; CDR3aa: CASSLSPPSSGELFF; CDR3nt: TGTGCCAGCAGCTTAAGTCCCCCTAGCTCCGGGGAGCTGTTTTTT
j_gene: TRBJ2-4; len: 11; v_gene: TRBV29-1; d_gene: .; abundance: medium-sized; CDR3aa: CSAWQKNIQYF; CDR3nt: TGCAGCGCCTGGCAGAAAAACATTCAGTACTTC
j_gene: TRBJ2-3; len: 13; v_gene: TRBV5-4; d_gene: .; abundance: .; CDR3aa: CASSPGRGDTQYF; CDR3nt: TGTGCCAGCAGCCCAGGAAGAGGGGATACGCAGTATTTT
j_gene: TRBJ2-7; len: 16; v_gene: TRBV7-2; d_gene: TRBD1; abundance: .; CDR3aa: CASSLRGTGGFHEQYF; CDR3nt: TGTGCCAGCAGCTTAAGGGGGACAGGGGGCTTCCACGAGCAGTACTTC
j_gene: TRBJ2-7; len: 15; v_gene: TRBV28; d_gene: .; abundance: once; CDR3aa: CASSTSSTGSYEQYF; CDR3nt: TGTGCCAGCAGTACCTCGTCGACAGGATCCTACGAGCAGTACTTC
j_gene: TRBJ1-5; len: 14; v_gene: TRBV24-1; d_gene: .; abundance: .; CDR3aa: CATSRTGSNQPQHF; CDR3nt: TGTGCCACCAGTCGCACAGGGTCCAATCAGCCCCAGCATTTT
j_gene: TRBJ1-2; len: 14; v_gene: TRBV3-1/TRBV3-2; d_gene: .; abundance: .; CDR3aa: CASSQEGPGGIGTF; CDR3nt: TGTGCCAGCAGCCAAGAAGGACCCGGGGGGATCGGGACCTTC
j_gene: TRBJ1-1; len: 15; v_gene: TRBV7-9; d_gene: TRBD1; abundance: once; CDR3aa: CASSLPTGKDTEAFF; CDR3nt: TGTGCCAGCAGCTTACCGACAGGGAAGGACACTGAAGCTTTCTTT
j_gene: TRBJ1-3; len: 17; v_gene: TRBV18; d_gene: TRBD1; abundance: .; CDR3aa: CASSPIASTGEWHTIYF; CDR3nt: TGTGCCAGCTCACCAATCGCTAGCACAGGGGAGTGGCACACCATATATTTT
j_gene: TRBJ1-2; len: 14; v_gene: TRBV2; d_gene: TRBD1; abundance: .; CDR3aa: CASSEEQGAIGYTF; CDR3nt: TGTGCCAGCAGTGAGGAACAGGGGGCGATAGGCTACACCTTC
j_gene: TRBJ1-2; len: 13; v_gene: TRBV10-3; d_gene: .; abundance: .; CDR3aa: CAISWGPTYGYTF; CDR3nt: TGTGCCATCAGTTGGGGACCGACCTATGGCTACACCTTC
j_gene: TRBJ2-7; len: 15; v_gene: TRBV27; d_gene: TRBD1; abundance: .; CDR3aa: CASSFAGQGSYEQYF; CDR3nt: TGTGCCAGCAGTTTCGCCGGACAGGGATCCTACGAGCAGTACTTC
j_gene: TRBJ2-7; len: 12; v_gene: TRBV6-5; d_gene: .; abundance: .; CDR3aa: CASSSPNYEQYF; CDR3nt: TGTGCCAGCAGTTCCCCAAACTACGAGCAGTACTTC
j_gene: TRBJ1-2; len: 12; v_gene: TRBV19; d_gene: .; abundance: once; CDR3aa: CASSIIGYGYTF; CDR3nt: TGTGCCAGTAGTATAATAGGCTATGGCTACACCTTC
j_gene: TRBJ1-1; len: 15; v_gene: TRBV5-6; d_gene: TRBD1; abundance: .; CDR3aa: CASSFRDRGNTEAFF; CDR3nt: TGTGCCAGCAGCTTTAGGGACAGGGGGAACACTGAAGCTTTCTTT
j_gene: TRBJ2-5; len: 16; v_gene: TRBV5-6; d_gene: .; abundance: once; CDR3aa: CASSLLTVVDQETQYF; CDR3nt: TGTGCCAGCAGCTTGCTTACCGTGGTGGATCAAGAGACCCAGTACTTC
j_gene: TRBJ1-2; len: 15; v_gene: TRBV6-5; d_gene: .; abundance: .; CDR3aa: CASSYSGGSGYGYTF; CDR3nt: TGTGCCAGCAGTTACTCGGGTGGGAGTGGCTATGGCTACACCTTC
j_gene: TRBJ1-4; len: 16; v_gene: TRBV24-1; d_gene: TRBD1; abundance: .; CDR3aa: CATSVYRRDRWEKLFF; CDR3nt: TGTGCCACCAGTGTTTATCGGCGGGACAGATGGGAAAAACTGTTTTTT
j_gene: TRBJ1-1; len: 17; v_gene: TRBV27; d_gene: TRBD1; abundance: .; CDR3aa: CASSLGWQGAGGTEAFF; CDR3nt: TGTGCCAGCAGTTTAGGCTGGCAGGGGGCAGGGGGGACTGAAGCTTTCTTT
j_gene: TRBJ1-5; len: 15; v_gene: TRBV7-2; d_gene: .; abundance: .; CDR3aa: CASSLARGSNQPQHF; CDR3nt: TGTGCCAGCAGCTTAGCGAGGGGTAGCAATCAGCCCCAGCATTTT
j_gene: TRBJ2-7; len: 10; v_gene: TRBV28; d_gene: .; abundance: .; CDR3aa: CACGSYEQYF; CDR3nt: TGTGCTTGCGGCTCCTACGAGCAGTACTTC
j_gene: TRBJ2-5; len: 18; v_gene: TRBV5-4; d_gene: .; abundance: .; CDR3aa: CASSLAGQGKDFSETQYF; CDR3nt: TGTGCCAGCAGCTTGGCCGGGCAGGGGAAGGATTTTTCAGAGACCCAGTACTTC
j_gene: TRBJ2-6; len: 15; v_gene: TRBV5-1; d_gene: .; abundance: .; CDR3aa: CASHQGQAGANVLTF; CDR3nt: TGCGCCTCTCACCAGGGGCAGGCTGGGGCCAACGTCCTGACTTTC
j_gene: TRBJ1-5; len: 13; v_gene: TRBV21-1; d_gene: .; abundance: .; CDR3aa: CASSKTGGQPQHF; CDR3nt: TGTGCCAGCAGCAAGACAGGGGGTCAGCCCCAGCATTTT
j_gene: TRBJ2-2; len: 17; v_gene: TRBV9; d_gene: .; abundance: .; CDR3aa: CASSPRFGLSNTGELFF; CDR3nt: TGTGCCAGCAGCCCCCGCTTCGGACTATCGAACACCGGGGAGCTGTTTTTT
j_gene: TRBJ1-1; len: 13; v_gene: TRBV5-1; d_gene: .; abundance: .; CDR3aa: CASSLRGFTEAFF; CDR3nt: TGCGCCAGCAGCTTGCGGGGGTTCACTGAAGCTTTCTTT
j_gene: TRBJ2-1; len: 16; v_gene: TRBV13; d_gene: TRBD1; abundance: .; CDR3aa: CASSSETGSSYNEQFF; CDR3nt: TGTGCCAGCAGCTCCGAGACAGGGAGCTCCTACAATGAGCAGTTCTTC
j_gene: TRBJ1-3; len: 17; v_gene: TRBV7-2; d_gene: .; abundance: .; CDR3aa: CASSLGQGTTSGNTIYF; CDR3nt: TGTGCCAGCAGCTTAGGGCAGGGTACGACCTCTGGAAACACCATATATTTT
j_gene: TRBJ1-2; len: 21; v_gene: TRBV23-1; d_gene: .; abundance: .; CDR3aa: CASSQSRLTVNPPKYNYGYTF; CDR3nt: TGCGCCAGCAGTCAATCTCGATTGACCGTGAATCCCCCTAAGTATAACTATGGCTACACCTTC
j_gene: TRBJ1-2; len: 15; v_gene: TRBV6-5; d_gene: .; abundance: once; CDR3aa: CASSYSDGSNYGYTF; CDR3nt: TGTGCCAGCAGTTACTCTGACGGTTCCAACTATGGCTACACCTTC
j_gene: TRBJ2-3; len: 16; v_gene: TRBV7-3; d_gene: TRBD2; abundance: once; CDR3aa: CASSRTSGGGTDTQYF; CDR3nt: TGTGCCAGCAGCCGTACTAGCGGGGGGGGCACAGATACGCAGTATTTT
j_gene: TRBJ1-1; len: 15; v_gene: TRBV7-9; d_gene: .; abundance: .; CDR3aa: CASSPPQGSDTEAFF; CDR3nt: TGTGCCAGCAGCCCCCCCCAGGGATCGGACACTGAAGCTTTCTTT
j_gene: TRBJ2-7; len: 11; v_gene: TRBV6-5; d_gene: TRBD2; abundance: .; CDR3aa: CATSGGYEQYF; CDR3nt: TGTGCCACGTCGGGGGGCTACGAGCAGTACTTC
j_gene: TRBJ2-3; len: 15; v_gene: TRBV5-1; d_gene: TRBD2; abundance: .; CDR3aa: CASSLTSGGADTQYF; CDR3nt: TGCGCCAGCAGCTTGACTAGCGGGGGGGCGGATACGCAGTATTTT
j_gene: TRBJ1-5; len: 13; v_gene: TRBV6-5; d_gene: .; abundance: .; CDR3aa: CASSYSYNQPQHF; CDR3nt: TGTGCCAGCAGTTACTCTTACAATCAGCCCCAGCATTTT
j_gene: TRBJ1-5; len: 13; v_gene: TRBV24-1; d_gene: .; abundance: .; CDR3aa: CATSDLSGQPQHF; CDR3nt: TGTGCCACCAGTGATTTGAGCGGTCAGCCCCAGCATTTT
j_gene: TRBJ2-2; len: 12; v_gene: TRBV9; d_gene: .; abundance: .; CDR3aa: CASSVNTGELFF; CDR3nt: TGTGCCAGCAGCGTGAACACCGGGGAGCTGTTTTTT
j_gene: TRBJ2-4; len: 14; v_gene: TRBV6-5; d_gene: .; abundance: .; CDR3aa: CASSRTKALDIQYF; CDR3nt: TGTGCCAGCAGCCGGACTAAGGCTTTGGACATTCAGTACTTC
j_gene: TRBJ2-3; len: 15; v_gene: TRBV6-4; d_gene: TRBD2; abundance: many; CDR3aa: CASSDSSGGADTQYF; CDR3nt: TGTGCCAGCAGTGACTCTAGCGGGGGGGCAGATACGCAGTATTTT
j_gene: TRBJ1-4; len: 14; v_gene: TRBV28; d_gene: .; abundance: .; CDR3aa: CASSFAVRAEKLFF; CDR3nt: TGTGCCAGCAGTTTCGCCGTAAGGGCGGAAAAACTGTTTTTT
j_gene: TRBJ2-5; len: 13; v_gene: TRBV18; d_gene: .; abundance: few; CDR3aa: CASSPTPRETQYF; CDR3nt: TGTGCCAGCTCACCAACCCCGCGGGAGACCCAGTACTTC
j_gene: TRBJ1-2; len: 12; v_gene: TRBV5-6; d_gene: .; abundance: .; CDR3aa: CASSLEALGYTF; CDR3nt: TGTGCCAGCAGCTTGGAGGCCCTTGGCTACACCTTC
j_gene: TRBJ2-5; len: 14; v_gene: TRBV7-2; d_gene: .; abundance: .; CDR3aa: CASSLETAQETQYF; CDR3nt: TGTGCCAGCAGCTTAGAAACAGCTCAAGAGACCCAGTACTTC
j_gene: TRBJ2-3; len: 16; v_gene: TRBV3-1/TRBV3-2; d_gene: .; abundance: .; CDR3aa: CASSQGIGGVTDTQYF; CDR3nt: TGTGCCAGCAGCCAAGGAATCGGCGGGGTCACAGATACGCAGTATTTT
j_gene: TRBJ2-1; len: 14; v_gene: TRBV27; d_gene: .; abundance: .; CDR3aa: CASRRWGPENEQFF; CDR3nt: TGTGCCAGCAGAAGGTGGGGGCCTGAGAATGAGCAGTTCTTC
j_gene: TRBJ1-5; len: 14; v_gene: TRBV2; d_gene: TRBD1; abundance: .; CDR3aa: CASSGDREYQPQHF; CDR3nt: TGTGCCAGCAGTGGGGACAGGGAATATCAGCCCCAGCATTTT
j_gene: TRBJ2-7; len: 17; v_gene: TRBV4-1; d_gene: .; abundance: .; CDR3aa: CASSQDRGARASYEQYF; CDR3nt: TGCGCCAGCAGCCAAGATCGGGGAGCCAGAGCCTCCTACGAGCAGTACTTC
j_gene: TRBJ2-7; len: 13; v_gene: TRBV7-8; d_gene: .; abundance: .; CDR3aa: CASSPWDGYEQYF; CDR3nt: TGTGCCAGCAGCCCCTGGGACGGCTACGAGCAGTACTTC
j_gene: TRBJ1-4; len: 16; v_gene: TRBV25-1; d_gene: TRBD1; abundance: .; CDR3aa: CASSEQGQGSNEKLFF; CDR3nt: TGTGCCAGCAGTGAGCAGGGACAGGGCTCTAATGAAAAACTGTTTTTT
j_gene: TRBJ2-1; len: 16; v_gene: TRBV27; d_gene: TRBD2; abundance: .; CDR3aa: CASSPFSSGGLNEQFF; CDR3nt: TGTGCCAGCAGTCCTTTTAGTAGCGGGGGCCTGAATGAGCAGTTCTTC
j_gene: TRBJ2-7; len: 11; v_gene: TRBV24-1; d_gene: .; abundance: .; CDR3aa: CATSVGGEQYF; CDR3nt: TGTGCCACCAGTGTGGGTGGCGAGCAGTACTTC
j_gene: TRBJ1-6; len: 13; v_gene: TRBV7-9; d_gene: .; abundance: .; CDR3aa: CASSSQYPSALHF; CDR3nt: TGTGCCAGCAGCTCCCAATATCCCTCGGCCCTCCACTTT
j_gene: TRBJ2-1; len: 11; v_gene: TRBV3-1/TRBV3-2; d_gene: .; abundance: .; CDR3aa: CASSQDNEQFF; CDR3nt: TGTGCCAGCAGCCAAGACAATGAGCAGTTCTTC
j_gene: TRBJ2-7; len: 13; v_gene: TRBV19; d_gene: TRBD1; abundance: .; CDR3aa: CASTGQGTYEQYF; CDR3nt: TGTGCCAGTACGGGACAGGGAACCTACGAGCAGTACTTC
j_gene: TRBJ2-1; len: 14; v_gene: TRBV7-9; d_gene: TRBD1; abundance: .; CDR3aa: CASSGGTGGHEQFF; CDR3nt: TGTGCCAGCAGCGGAGGGACAGGGGGCCATGAGCAGTTCTTC
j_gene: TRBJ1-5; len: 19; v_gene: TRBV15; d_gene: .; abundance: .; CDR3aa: CATRGLRDRWHYSNQPQHF; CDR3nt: TGTGCCACCAGGGGGTTACGAGACCGCTGGCATTATAGCAATCAGCCCCAGCATTTT